Listed below are T cell receptor beta chains from one sample, sequenced in a study of blood T cell repertoires in COVID-19. Sequencing was performed with immunoSEQ multiplex PCR; in TCRdb, only in-frame clones are kept and a portion is missing. The sample lists tens of thousands of clones, around four fifths occurring once. The specimen sequenced was peripheral blood. The receptors shown here come from a man in his fifties with active COVID-19. Each CDR3 is given with its conserved first and last residue. Only part of the rows carry a size: once, few, many, or a class if the clone is expanded.

clone_size v_call cdr3_aa
. TRBV18 CASSPLDRDNTEAFF
. TRBV29-1 CSVEGGNTGELFF
. TRBV3-1/TRBV3-2 CASSQDPTLKSSGANVLTF
. TRBV6-5 CASSLEGGRANEQFF
. TRBV5-6 CASSPGTGGVTGELFF
. TRBV7-9 CASSREESSYEQYF
. TRBV5-4 CATRTGGRNEQFF
. TRBV3-1/TRBV3-2 CASTGGPSTDTQYF
. TRBV6-5 CASRNHRGRNPEAFF
. TRBV19 CASTPTVMHGYTF
. TRBV6-5 CASRIRAYSNQPQHF
. TRBV20-1 CSAGRAQPQHF
. TRBV28 CASSLGGKNIQYF
. TRBV7-8 CASSPWTGGGTEAFF
. TRBV9 CASSGAGGGYEQYF
. TRBV5-4 CASSPHPGTSEQFF
few TRBV2 CASNPLTGFVDEQYF
few TRBV12-3/TRBV12-4 CASTWTGSYEQYF
. TRBV6-5 CASSRTGVRQPQHF
. TRBV7-2 CASSLSQGGSEKLFF
. TRBV4-3 CASSQDDLRETQYF
. TRBV7-6 CASSLGSLRGGTDTQYF
. TRBV11-2 CASSLEEEDEQFF
. TRBV5-1 CASSPGGAETQYF
. TRBV4-1 CASSQGSAGILNEQFF
. TRBV5-6 CASSLTGGGTDTQYF
. TRBV18 CASSPKYEPGANVLTF
. TRBV6-5 CASSYSGGSQYAEAFF
. TRBV9 CASSGRAGDRTGELFF
. TRBV15 CATSPETRFNGYTF
. TRBV9 CASSFRQRGGFTDTQYF
. TRBV19 CASSITHRGNEQFF
. TRBV5-1 CASSLGTSSEQYF
. TRBV27 CASSLSSGGTDTQYF
. TRBV9 CASSDRAGGTTDTQYF
few TRBV7-2 CASRNAGTYRNTEAFF
. TRBV7-2 CASSGQATSYEQYF
. TRBV23-1 CASQKGTDTQYF
. TRBV5-4 CASSPWGGDEQYF
. TRBV4-2 CASSQEKLAGSTQYF